This T cell receptor beta chain was identified during a study of cytomegalovirus exposure and HLA in healthy donors. In the study overall: Earlier, approximately 110 million unique TCR beta sequences were recovered from about 200 million T cells by an analysis.

A note on this clone: Its antigen is unknown.

Points from the study as a whole: Reported findings show TCR beta sequences accurately forecast HLA-A and HLA-B alleles in most subjects. The study carried out a later analysis of TCR beta sequences. It associated some 18,000 of them with specific HLA alleles at a false discovery rate of 0.05.

At the time of sampling, donors were nominally healthy, though unrecorded immune exposures were likely. J was trimmed by 5 bases and V by 0 bases; bases with no gene match: 6. Germline CDR1 reads MGHRA; CDR2 reads YSYEKL. The CDR3 runs to 15 residues. The PCR employed 60 Vbeta primers together with 13 Jbeta primers. TCRdb keeps only in-frame clones here, not all; method: immunoSEQ multiplex PCR. The listing contains approximately 77,000 clones. The sequence was obtained from a young man in good health and CMV-seronegative. Sequenced: PBMCs. The chain uses TRBV4-1 and TRBJ2-5; 7 bases align to TRBD2. CDR3: CASSQDQREVETQYF. The DNA of the CDR3 is TGCGCCAGCAGCCAAGATCAACGGGAGGTGGAGACCCAGTACTTC.